Reported below is one T cell receptor beta chain. Using immunoSEQ multiplex PCR, the repertoire was profiled, and TCRdb retains in-frame clones only, with some absent. The sample holds tens of thousands of clones, around 84% seen once. These data are taken from a study of OX40 agonist ivuxolimab in advanced cancers. The CDR3 length is 15 residues. V lost 1 base to trimming and J lost 0 bases, with 7 bases between them. Germline V gene sequence: CDR1 SGHTA, CDR2 FQGNSA. The chain combines TRBV7-2 with TRBJ2-1, with D possibly matching TRBD2 (5 bases). This receptor was identified in an adult with an advanced solid tumor such as melanoma, head and neck, liver or kidney cancer. This specimen was CD4+ or CD8+ T cells sorted from blood, taken in a trial of the OX40 agonist ivuxolimab. As DNA, the CDR3 is TGTGCCAGCAGCTTAGGCACTAGCTCCTACAATGAGCAGTTCTTC. Amino acid sequence: CASSLGTSSYNEQFF.